This T cell receptor beta chain was profiled in a study of cytomegalovirus exposure and HLA in healthy donors (dated by TCRdb to about 2017). Concerning the study at large: An earlier analysis of approximately 640 of the donors reported approximately 270 Gb of sequence data and some 100 million unique TCR beta sequences from roughly 200 million T cells. On average, over 200,000 unique TCR beta nucleotide sequences were sequenced per donor among 398 genotyped donors of the cohort, with roughly 20% of those sequences being non-productive. To predict cytomegalovirus infection status, the study brought together high-throughput TCR immunosequencing, statistical association of individual TCRs with disease status, and machine learning. An earlier analysis of approximately 630 of the donors applied high-throughput TCR beta sequencing to assess whether each TCR beta V gene segment acted as functional or pseudogenic. The genetic ancestry cluster associated with self-reported Caucasian donors included about 84% of the 398 genotyped donors. Along with the roughly 670-subject first cohort, a separate validation cohort of over a hundred different subjects was used. Around 300 gigabases of sequencing data and tens of millions of unique TCR sequences were included in an early release covering over 600 HLA-typed donors. In a later analysis, previously published TCR beta repertoires from 666 donors were re-analyzed and high-resolution HLA genotyping was added so that TCR occurrence patterns could be studied. HLA typing included class I and class II loci at four-digit resolution. The study profiled the T cell repertoires of hundreds of subjects by immunosequencing and related them to cytomegalovirus serostatus. Typing coverage differed by locus: A, B, C, DRB1 and DQB1 were typed in about 629-640 donors, DQA1 in about 550, DPA1 in 600 to 610, and DPB1 in 400 to 490. The study aimed to test whether cataloging public T cell receptors could reveal signatures of past pathogen exposure. A later genetic analysis took genome-wide SNP genotypes for about 65% of the 666 donors and used that subset as a discovery cohort. Every repertoire in the discovery cohort had been generated on one and the same sequencing platform. The later analysis used no new phenotypic data to find candidate immune exposures, relying instead on TCR beta sequences and their occurrence across donors. About five DR-DQ haplotypes were treated as single units for association and clustering because of strong linkage in the cohort. Alongside the repertoire data, information on donor age, sex, ethnicity and CMV serostatus was compiled.

Notes on this clone: Which antigen it targets is not known. Per-base quality was not reported, and no clone a single base away is much larger than it.

To prepare the library, the immunoSEQ multiplex PCR assay was applied. For the multiplex PCR, a mixture combining 60 forward primers for TCR Vbeta segments and 13 reverse primers for TCR Jbeta segments was used. The CDR3 region of rearranged TCR beta genes was amplified from genomic DNA with a multiplex PCR assay. Amplified TCR beta libraries were sequenced as 87-base-pair reads on the Illumina HiSeq System. As for how the authors treated the data: A later analysis tallied roughly 76 million unique TCR beta chains across the 650 to 750 repertoires, and 10 million to 11 million of those chains were shared by two or more donors. A nearest-neighbor algorithm error-corrected the raw reads and collapsed the reads into unique sequences, merging closely related sequences to remove PCR and sequencing errors. CDR3 sequences were aligned to IMGT reference sequences to assign V, D and J gene segments. For a sequence to be retained, a match of at least six nucleotides was required to both a V gene segment and a J gene segment. Rearrangements were classified as productive when the CDR3 lacked stop codons and remained in frame with V and J, and all other rearrangements were classified as non-productive. Following IMGT convention, CDR3 was defined as the stretch from the second conserved V-encoded cysteine to the conserved J-encoded phenylalanine. The earlier analysis of 587 of the donors excluded sequences that lacked an unambiguous match to a single V gene segment. In an earlier analysis of roughly 600 of the donors, a V segment was called functional when productive rearrangements were above 56.7%, and segregating when the standard deviation between donors exceeded 5%. A statistical classification framework was built for diagnosing cytomegalovirus status from the catalog of TCR beta chain sequences. In a later analysis, TCR nucleotide sequences were compared against IMGT/GENE-DB human TR gene sequences so that V and J genes could be assigned. A later analysis assigned CDR3 sequences and most-parsimonious VDJ recombination scenarios with the TCRdist pipeline. In a later analysis, every TCR beta chain was defined by the combination of its CDR3 amino acid sequence and its V-gene family, and reads without a unique V-gene family were dropped. A later analysis removed several hundred highly shared, low-generation-probability nucleotide sequences to deal with suspected cross-contamination and a sequencing artifact. In a later analysis, a clonal expansion index was calculated for each public chain from normalized within-repertoire ranks of inferred template counts. In a later analysis, generation probabilities were computed with a VDJ recombination model fitted to out-of-frame rearrangements, and the resulting probabilities were checked against IGoR. Hypergeometric tests were used in a later analysis to score TCR-TCR, TCR-HLA and TCR-CMV co-occurrence, with a repertoire-size bias correction applied to the TCR pairs. In a later analysis, false discovery rates were estimated by permuting HLA or CMV assignments 20 times. A later analysis grouped co-occurring TCRs with DBSCAN, adding TCRdist sequence similarity when clustering within HLA-allele-positive subsets. For co-occurrence clustering, repertoires with fewer than 30,000 or more than 120,000 public chains were excluded, along with five repertoires with anomalous nucleotide sharing. What TCRdb holds here is the immuneACCESS table cut down to in-frame rearrangements. Part of the clones is not present; checked against another copy, under half of the missing clones reflect an unresolved V gene, and the others are unexplained. V and J calls and clone size are copied from that table; D and trimming were computed from the DNA. The sample table contains 180,000 or so clones; only one count was recorded for 75% to 85% of them. Clones ranked in the top ten supply roughly 5% of the sample.

The cohort was made up of approximately 670 healthy bone marrow donors. At the time of sampling, all cohort members were nominally healthy, though unrecorded immune exposures were likely present. The donor tested CMV seropositive, placing the donor among the 250 to 350 seropositive members of the cohort. Each donor provided a peripheral blood sample, and peripheral blood mononuclear cells were used for TCR beta sequencing. The Qiagen DNeasy Blood Extraction Kit was used to extract genomic DNA from the blood cell samples. Findings and caveats that apply to the study as a whole: A later analysis found that TCR association rates varied across HLA loci, with DRB1 alleles showing the most associated TCRs and HLA-C alleles the fewest. In this cohort, only TCR beta chains were sequenced, and detectable features were limited by the absence of alpha or paired-chain data. The classifier was reported to diagnose cytomegalovirus status with high specificity and sensitivity in both the original cohort and the validation cohort. An earlier analysis of approximately 570 of the donors showed that most TCR beta V segments appeared in productive rearrangements either about 90% or about 30% of the time, which broadly matched IMGT annotations. Strong co-occurrence of HLA alleles, especially DR and DQ, made assigning TCR associations to individual alleles difficult. In a later analysis, HLA-associated TCR beta chains showed more clonal expansion and lower generation probabilities than non-associated chains that were equally common. The study gave a list of 150 to 200 TCR beta chains associated with cytomegalovirus. Compared with the 666-donor mean, donors in an Asian-associated ancestry cluster had fewer N-insertions in productive TCRs, according to a later genetic analysis. Linkage disequilibrium might explain the correlated functional status among segregating V segments, but an unknown experimental factor could not be ruled out. In vitro tests confirmed that a few of the cytomegalovirus-associated TCR beta chains recognize cytomegalovirus antigens. A further reported finding was that TCR beta sequences accurately predicted the HLA-A and HLA-B alleles for most subjects in the first cohort. The earlier analysis of about 600 of the donors excluded 15 to 20 rarely observed V segments, including chromosome 9 orphons, because counts were too low. In a later analysis, around 15,000 TCR beta sequences were associated with specific HLA alleles at a false discovery rate of 0.05. Presence/absence analyses assumed roughly uniform sequencing depth across donors, an assumption that may not hold. Because the 87-base-pair reads could not distinguish some IMGT-functional V segments, including TRBV6-2 and TRBV6-3, those segments were excluded. An association between a missense DCLRE1C variant and V-gene and J-gene trimming of TCR beta chains was found in a later genetic analysis and replicated in an independent cohort. According to a later analysis, parvovirus B19, influenza, CMV and Epstein-Barr virus appeared linked to several top co-occurrence clusters. It was suggested by the authors that the approach could potentially be generalized to other disease states and immunological phenotypes. In a later analysis, most CMV-associated TCR beta chains were found to appear HLA-restricted, with HLA associations seemingly driven largely by CMV exposure. CMV serostatus was the only immune exposure information available for the cohort. Across donors, most TCR sequences were observed very rarely, whereas some public TCRs were present in many individuals. A cluster of highly shared sequence variants was judged likely to be a technical artifact of the sequencing pipeline. HLA typing was unavailable for some donors at each locus, so association tests used only the typed subset.

The germline V gene gives CDR1 as SQVTM and CDR2 as ANQGSEA. Trimming removed 7 bases from V and 0 bases from J; the gene matches leave 5 bases unexplained. There are 13 amino acids in the CDR3, from cysteine to phenylalanine inclusive. Kept here is only the CDR3 DNA, which spans 39 bases and is read in frame from base 1. The chain is made from TRBV29-1 and TRBJ1-1; 7 of the junction bases match TRBD1. The receptor was isolated from a woman aged 18 to 35 in good health and CMV-seropositive. Sequences were obtained from PBMCs. The nucleotide sequence is given as TGCAGCGCACAGGGGCTTTTGAACACTGAAGCTTTCTTT. This yields the protein CSAQGLLNTEAFF.